The source of this T cell receptor (beta chain) is a study of metastatic and nonmetastatic thyroid tumors. Study overall: From malignant and benign thyroid patients, repertoires in blood and in tumor or nodule tissue were compared.

Patients underwent thyroid surgery, and none had received any treatment before it. As concerns this clone: Antigen: not known.

How the authors handled the data: Differences in CDR3 between clinicopathological groups were drawn on to build a classifier intended to discriminate distant-metastatic papillary thyroid cancer patients. From the PCR reads, TCRdb re-called clones with MiXCR. In this record, the V and J calls reflect TCRdb's handling and not the investigators' own analysis. The table has about 38,000 clones, around 30% seen once. The study, taken as a whole, reports: For both blood and tumor, malignant thyroid tumors reportedly showed significantly higher TCR beta diversity than benign nodules did.

This sequence was found in a male donor with papillary thyroid cancer or a benign thyroid nodule (not recorded which). Some clones in this sample may be carry-over from other donors' samples. The sequenced sample consisted of blood.

CDR3 DNA sequence: TGTGCCAGCAGCTCTGGACCTGGACAGGGGTACTATGGCTACACCTTC. Protein product: CASSSGPGQGYYGYTF. V usage is TRBV11-2 and J usage is TRBJ1-2; 9 positions match TRBD1. Per the germline V gene, CDR1 is SGHAT and CDR2 is FQNNGV. The junction had 9 bases not matched to a gene; V was cut back by 4 bases and J by 3 bases. This CDR3 has 16 residues.